This T cell receptor (beta chain) was profiled in a study of tumor-infiltrating lymphocytes in primary liver carcinoma (TCRdb year 2017). At the level of the whole study: Between November 2015 and March 2016, 4 or 5 patients in China with histopathologically diagnosed primary liver carcinoma had their tumors surgically resected. The five patients, three men and two women aged 30 to 69 years, had hepatocellular carcinoma (four) or combined HCC and intrahepatic cholangiocarcinoma (one). The tumors of the five patients were staged as T1-T3 N0M0, with maximum diameters ranging from roughly 4.2 to 10 cm. Each sample produced roughly 3.5 to 7.13 million productive TCRbeta reads, and read depth showed no significant difference between tissue types. TCRbeta repertoire sequencing, expression microarrays and whole-exome sequencing were combined in the study across five regions of each liver tumor, with adjacent normal tissue and blood also included. A total of roughly 35 specimens from 5 patients, comprising about 25 tumor regions, 5 adjacent noncancerous liver tissues and 5 peripheral blood samples, were covered by TCRbeta repertoire sequencing. Technical replicate repertoires showed high reproducibility, with mean shared-clone rates around 0.9 and correlation coefficients above 0.95.

Regarding this clonotype: Its antigen is still unknown. With a much larger clone just one base away, this may be a read error.

Blood RNA was extracted from unsorted whole blood with TRIzol reagent; germline DNA came from the DNeasy Blood & Tissue kit. Chronic HBV infection was present in the patients, and the patients were treatment-naive at sampling. Before surgery, around 4 milliliters of peripheral blood were drawn into K2EDTA tubes. Using a constant-region primer and ProtoScript II reverse transcriptase, TCRbeta-specific cDNA was reverse-transcribed from 450 to 650 ng total RNA. The TCRbeta libraries were prepared through three rounds of nested multiplex PCR following a slightly modified ARM-PCR procedure. Sample barcodes and Illumina adapters were attached in a final 25-cycle PCR using Deep VentR polymerase. Before sequencing, amplicons of 200-500 bp were gel-purified using a QIAquick gel extraction kit. An Illumina HiSeq 2500 was used to sequence the TCRbeta amplicons with 250-bp paired-end reads. The paper's processing steps were these. Quality trimming of reads was performed with Trimmomatic v0.33, and paired reads were merged with FLASH v1.2.11 so that full CDR3 sequences could be recovered. MiGEC v1.2.1b assigned V, D and J germline segments to the rearranged TCRbeta sequences. Clonotype statistics, along with Shannon-Wiener diversity indices, were calculated using VDJtools v1.0.0. Except for diversity analysis, only the 250 most abundant clonotypes of each sample were used in subsequent analyses to reduce sampling bias. TCRdb's own reprocessing of the public reads used fastp at Q25 and MiXCR and kept productive beta chains. When rows share a CDR3 protein, they turn into one entry using the most common DNA and genes. TCRdb, not the original authors, processed these V and J calls. For this sample there are under 200,000 distinct CDR3 sequences; roughly two thirds appear just once. 5.5% to 9% of the sample belongs to the ten largest clones.

Overall study outcomes, separate from this receptor: The study included only four or five patients, and the authors note findings should be validated in a larger study. Repertoire overlap was found to be higher between tumor regions (mean around 35%) than between tumor-adjacent (roughly 17%) or tumor-blood (about 15%) pairs, consistent with antigen-driven expansion. The top 250 clones accounted for a significantly greater share of the repertoire in tumors than in blood (p = 0.039). Since the samples were bulk and unsorted, there was no way to compare CD4+ and CD8+ T cell repertoires. Only the TCR beta chain was sequenced, which likely underestimates true repertoire diversity because unpaired alpha chains were not captured.

The source material was peripheral blood. This sequence was found in an older woman with primary liver carcinoma and hepatitis B virus infection.

DNA sequence: TGTGCCAGCAGCCAACTGACTTCTCAAAACATTCAGTACTTC. Protein translation: CASSQLTSQNIQYF. Rearrangement joined TRBV14 to TRBJ2-4, with the identity of the D gene unclear. V and J are truncated by 2 bases and 5 bases respectively, leaving an intervening sequence of 10 bases. CDR1 and CDR2, looked up from the germline V gene, are SGHDN and FVKESK. The CDR3 runs 14 residues from the cysteine to the phenylalanine. Solely the CDR3 DNA is kept, with 42 bases framed from the first base.